This entry describes one TCR beta chain. The data are from a study of CD8 T cells in Susac syndrome. RNA was extracted with the RNeasy kit, and a quantity of about 0.45 to 1 ug was reverse transcribed using random hexamers. TCRdb fed the immunoSEQ multiplex PCR reads into MiXCR, producing one record per CDR3 protein. The profile shows over 80,000 distinct CDR3 sequences, 90% to 95% of them singletons. The CDR3 loop spans 17 amino acids. V lost 10 bases and J lost 4; bases outside the gene matches: 10. Germline V gene sequence: CDR1 MNHNS, CDR2 SASEGT. Sequencing input: CD8+ T cells from PBMCs. This clonotype originated in a human donor in good health. The chain recombines TRBV6-1 with TRBJ2-1; 16 bases align to TRBD2. The CDR3 DNA sequence: TGTGCCATCTTGGGACTAGCGGGGGGGCTATTTTACAATGAGCAGTTCTTC. Translating it yields CAILGLAGGLFYNEQFF.